Each of the 22 T cell receptor beta chains below was sequenced from the same sample in a study of T cell repertoires in cytomegalovirus infection. TCRdb ran MiXCR on the reads and lists one entry per CDR3 protein. Here the sample spans about 490,000 distinct CDR3 sequences, 16% being singletons. The sequenced sample consisted of CD8+ T cells from PBMCs. Receptor source: a human donor in good health (CMV status not recorded). Some clones in this sample may be carry-over from other donors' samples.

On this clonotype itself: Compared with germline, one end of the junction differs, possibly owing to a read error. Here the CDR3 reads CARSLIRHGMNEQYF. The CDR3 region has the DNA TGTGCCAGAAGTTTGATCCGACATGGCATGAACGAGCAGTACTTC. The rearrangement joins TRBV28 to TRBJ2-7; D uncertain. Germline V gene sequence: CDR1 MDHEN, CDR2 SYDVKM. The CDR3 has 15 residues.

For this clonotype: An end of the junction differs from the germline gene, which may be a read error. This rearrangement joins TRBV7-6 to TRBJ2-3, with 9 bases matching TRBD2. CDR3 length equals 16 residues. Germline V gene sequence: CDR1 SGHVS, CDR2 FNYEAQ. The CDR3 sequence is CASSLGAAGGTDTPYF. The DNA for the CDR3 is TGTGCTAGCAGCTTAGGAGCAGCGGGGGGCACAGATACGCCGTATTTT.

The V call is TRBV20-1, the J call TRBJ1-4; possible D gene TRBD1, 5 bases. V lost 3 bases and J lost 6, with 11 bases in between. CDR1 and CDR2 from the germline V gene are DFQATT and SNEGSKA (reference sequence). CDR3 length: 13 amino acids. The CDR3 bases are TGCAGTGCTAGTTGGGTGGGGGATGAAAAACTGTTTTTT. Amino acids: CSASWVGDEKLFF.

The table lists this clonotype with a few counts. The chain joins TRBV27 to TRBJ1-4; 7 nucleotides agree with TRBD1. This CDR3 contains 14 residues. With 6 bases clipped from V and 5 bases from J, the junction kept 6 bases outside the gene matches. Germline-derived CDR1 and CDR2 are MNHEY and SMNVEV (reference sequence). The CDR3 region has the DNA TGTGCCAGCAGCCCCCTGGGACAGAATGAAAAACTGTTTTTT. Translating gives CASSPLGQNEKLFF.

This clonotype appeared many times. V gene TRBV7-8 combines with J gene TRBJ1-2; TRBD1 might be the D (5 bases). CDR1 SGHVS and CDR2 FQNEAQ come from the germline V gene. Trimming stripped 0 bases from V and 4 bases from J, with 12 bases between. The CDR3 contains 15 residues. The CDR3 coding sequence is TGTGCCAGCAGCTTAGCGGGGGGAAGAGGCTATGGCTACACCTTC. It specifies CASSLAGGRGYGYTF.

This clonotype was seen ten or more times. The chain couples TRBV7-6 to TRBJ2-7; 10 bases match TRBD2. The length of the CDR3 is 15 residues. CDR1 is SGHVS and CDR2 is FNYEAQ in the germline V gene. J lost 6 bases, V lost 5 bases, and 10 bases had no gene match. CDR3 protein: CASSPRTSGFTEQYF. For the CDR3, the DNA is TGTGCCAGCAGCCCTCGGACTAGCGGCTTTACCGAGCAGTACTTC.

The rearrangement joins TRBV3-1 to TRBJ2-1; D gene unclear. CDR1 and CDR2 from the germline V gene are LGHDT and YNNKEL (reference sequence). V was clipped by 0 bases and J by 7 bases, with 19 bases between them. The CDR3 consists of 17 residues. The CDR3 spells CASSQDIQTLLTNEQFF. The CDR3 bases are TGTGCCAGCAGCCAAGATATCCAGACCCTCCTCACTAATGAGCAGTTCTTC.

The chain is built from TRBV9 and TRBJ2-1, with D unclear. Germline lookup yields CDR1 SGDLS and CDR2 YYNGEE. This CDR3 has 11 residues. V lost 3 bases and J 12 bases, leaving 10 bases between the germline ends. In nucleotides, the CDR3 is TGTGCCAGCAGCGACCCCCCCCGGCAGTTCTTC. This encodes CASSDPPRQFF.

V gene TRBV27 combines with J gene TRBJ2-1, with unresolved D. Germline V gene lookup returns CDR1 MNHEY and CDR2 SMNVEV (reference sequence). This CDR3 is built from 12 residues. V was cut by 6 bases and J by 8 bases, with 11 bases left in between. The CDR3 loop reads CASSSPPHEQFF. CDR3 DNA: TGTGCCAGCAGCTCCCCCCCACATGAGCAGTTCTTC.

This clonotype was picked up many times. The V call is TRBV6-1, the J call TRBJ2-3; maybe TRBD2 (6 bases). With 7 bases removed from V and 0 bases from J, the gap between germline ends came to 11 bases. The CDR3 sequence is 14 residues long. CDR1 is MNHNS, CDR2 SASEGT, per germline. CDR3 in amino acids: CASNSGDSTDTQYF. The CDR3 DNA follows: TGTGCCAGCAACTCGGGGGACAGCACAGATACGCAGTATTTT.

At least ten counts were recorded for this clonotype. The rearrangement joins TRBV7-8 to TRBJ2-5; no firm D call. The CDR3 totals 16 residues. Germline loops: CDR1 SGHVS, CDR2 FQNEAQ. V was pared by 0 bases and J by 1 base, with 12 bases between. In DNA, the CDR3 is TGTGCCAGCAGCTTAGCGCGACTCCAAACCCAAGAGACCCAGTACTTC. This gives the protein CASSLARLQTQETQYF. Supplemented by reference TRBV7-8 and TRBJ2-5, the full variable domain reads GAGVSQSPRYKVAKRGQDVALRCDPISGHVSLFWYQQALGQGPEFLTYFQNEAQLDKSGLPSDRFFAERPEGSVSTLKIQRTQQEDSAVYLCASSLARLQTQETQYFGPGTRLLVL.

This chain joins TRBV9 and TRBJ2-3, with TRBD2 as a possible D gene (7 bases). There are 15 residues in the CDR3. Germline V gene lookup returns CDR1 SGDLS and CDR2 YYNGEE. V was clipped by 6 bases and J by 5 bases, with 19 bases between them. The CDR3 DNA reads TGTGCCAGCAACTCTGAGGAGAGGGGGGGAGATACGCAGTATTTT. It yields the protein CASNSEERGGDTQYF.

The sample holds many counts of this clonotype. The chain has TRBV10-3 and TRBJ2-3; possible D gene TRBD1, 5 bases. Germline CDR1 and CDR2: ENHRY and SYGVKD. This CDR3 region has 15 residues. Trimming took 5 bases from V and 2 from J, leaving 14 bases between them. The CDR3 sequence: CAISPDNQHTDTQYF. In DNA form, the CDR3 reads TGTGCCATCAGTCCGGACAATCAGCACACAGATACGCAGTATTTT.

This clonotype has at least ten counts. V usage is TRBV6-1 and J usage is TRBJ1-6; TRBD1 is a possible D gene (6 bases). CDR3 length: 14 amino acids. The germline V gene encodes CDR1 MNHNS and CDR2 SASEGT. Trimming removed 2 bases at V and 5 bases at J, with 7 bases between. The CDR3 protein is CASSEWDNNSPLHF. The CDR3 DNA reads TGTGCCAGCAGTGAATGGGACAATAATTCACCCCTCCACTTT.

This sequence joins TRBV6-6 and TRBJ2-2; D is perhaps TRBD2 (5 bases). Trimming removed 8 bases at V and 6 bases at J, with 19 bases between. This CDR3 has 15 amino acids. Germline V CDR1 and CDR2: MNHNY, SVGAGI (reference sequence). The DNA for the CDR3 is TGTGCCAGCGGATCGGTAGCGAGAGAGCCCGGGGAGCTGTTTTTT. Its protein is CASGSVAREPGELFF.

The table lists this clonotype with many counts. This chain links TRBV7-9 with TRBJ2-1, with D perhaps matching TRBD2 (6 bases). CDR1 is SEHNR, CDR2 FQNEAQ, per germline (reference sequence). The V end lost 1 base, the J end lost 7 bases, and 11 bases lay between the germline ends. This CDR3 is 14 amino acids long. The CDR3 is CASSLGGTDNEQFF. DNA for the CDR3: TGTGCCAGCAGCTTAGGTGGGACTGATAATGAGCAGTTCTTC.

This clonotype was picked up many times. V gene TRBV7-8 combines with J gene TRBJ2-1, with 10 bases that match TRBD2. The CDR3 consists of 13 residues. The germline V gene encodes CDR1 SGHVS and CDR2 FQNEAQ. The ends lost 11 bases at V and 2 bases at J; junction bases unmatched: 3. The CDR3 here is CACSGRTYNEQFF. DNA for the CDR3: TGTGCCTGTAGCGGGAGGACCTACAATGAGCAGTTCTTC.

The genes are TRBV15 and TRBJ1-6; no reliable D call. Germline loops: CDR1 LNHNV, CDR2 YYDKDF (reference sequence). The CDR3 runs to 16 residues. Deletions cut 3 bases from V and 4 bases from J, with 13 bases between. CDR3 in amino acids: CATSSPLGPYNSPLHF. The CDR3 DNA is TGTGCCACCAGCAGCCCCCTAGGGCCATATAATTCACCCCTCCACTTT.

V usage is TRBV12-3 or TRBV12-4 and J usage is TRBJ2-1; D is tentatively TRBD1 or TRBD2 (5 bases each). Trimming cost V 4 bases and J 7 bases, with 17 bases left between them. This CDR3 comprises 15 residues. Written as DNA, the CDR3 is TGTGCCAGCAGTTACGGGCAGGGTTGGAGGAATGAGCAGTTCTTC. It translates to CASSYGQGWRNEQFF.

This clonotype has at least ten counts. The J gene is TRBJ1-1, the V gene TRBV19; D possibly corresponds to TRBD1 (5 bases). This CDR3 spans 13 amino acids. Per the germline V gene, CDR1 is LNHDA and CDR2 is SQIVND (reference sequence). V was clipped by 4 bases and J by 3 bases, with 9 bases between them. CDR3 DNA sequence: TGTGCCAGTAGTAGGGAGGGGCACACTGAAGCTTTCTTT. It codes for CASSREGHTEAFF.

This clonotype turned up a few times. The rearrangement links TRBV9 to TRBJ2-7, with TRBD2 identical over 10 bases. J was trimmed by 6 bases and V by 4 bases; bases with no gene match: 7. Germline CDR1 and CDR2: SGDLS and YYNGEE. The CDR3 spans 14 residues. Written as DNA, the CDR3 is TGTGCCAGCAGCTTATCAGCGGGAGGGCGCGAGCAGTACTTC. It codes for CASSLSAGGREQYF.

This clonotype was observed at least ten times. This rearrangement joins TRBV7-7 to TRBJ2-1, with 7 bases matching TRBD2. The CDR3 has 16 amino acids. J lost 2 bases, V lost 6 bases, and 10 bases had no gene match. The V gene's germline CDR1 is SSHAT and CDR2 FNYEAQ (reference sequence). Written as DNA, the CDR3 is TGTGCCAGCAGTGTCGCAGCGGGACTGCCCTACAATGAGCAGTTCTTC. Amino acid sequence: CASSVAAGLPYNEQFF.